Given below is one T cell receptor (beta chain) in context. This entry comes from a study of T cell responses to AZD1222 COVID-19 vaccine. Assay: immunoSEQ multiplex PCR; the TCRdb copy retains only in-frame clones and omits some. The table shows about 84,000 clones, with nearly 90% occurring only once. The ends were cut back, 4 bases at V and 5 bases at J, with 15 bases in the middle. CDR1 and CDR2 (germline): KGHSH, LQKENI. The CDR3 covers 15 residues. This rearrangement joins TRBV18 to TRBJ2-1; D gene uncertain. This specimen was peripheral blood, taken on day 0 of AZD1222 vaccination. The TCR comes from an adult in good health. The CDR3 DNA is TGTGCCAGCTCACGAGACGTAGGCCAGGACAATGAGCAGTTCTTC. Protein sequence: CASSRDVGQDNEQFF.